One and the same sample provided the 3 T cell receptor beta chains below, sequenced in a study of blood T cell repertoires in COVID-19. The assay was immunoSEQ multiplex PCR, and TCRdb's table has in-frame clones only and misses some. In the table there are roughly 200,000 clones, roughly 77% of which are singletons. Sample: peripheral blood. These receptors were obtained from a woman in her thirties or forties with COVID-19, enrolled during active disease.

The chain couples TRBV4-1 to TRBJ1-1; D might be TRBD1 (5 bases). Germline lookup yields CDR1 MGHRA and CDR2 YSYEKL. The CDR3 spans 14 residues. Trimming took off 0 bases at V and 11 bases at J, with 16 bases between the two ends. CDR3: CASSQDSGAGWAFF. DNA for the CDR3: TGCGCCAGCAGCCAAGATTCCGGGGCGGGGTGGGCTTTCTTT.

The V and J genes are TRBV23-1 and TRBJ2-1, with D perhaps TRBD1 (5 bases). Being an ORF, TRBV23-1 has a function that is uncertain. The CDR3 totals 16 residues. Between the trimmed V and J ends, which lost 0 bases and 4 bases, there was a span of 13 bases. The CDR3: CASSQSRTHSYNEQFF. The CDR3 bases are TGCGCCAGCAGTCAATCTAGGACACACAGTTACAATGAGCAGTTCTTC.

V and J are TRBV30 and TRBJ1-1; TRBD1 matches 8 bases. Germline assignment: CDR1 GTSNPN and CDR2 SVGIG (reference sequence). The CDR3 is made up of 13 amino acids. The trim removed 3 bases at V and 3 bases at J, leaving 3 bases unmatched. CDR3 sequence: CAWRAGGYTEAFF. CDR3 DNA: TGTGCCTGGAGGGCAGGGGGCTACACTGAAGCTTTCTTT.